The 19 T cell receptor beta chains listed next were all sequenced from one sample in a study of blood T cells in healthy people across ages. Through a sample-barcoded 5' primer and a J-beta primer mix, a second PCR was run for roughly 6 to 11 cycles. TCRdb itself ran the 5' RACE reads through MiXCR, one entry per CDR3 protein. The table has 700,000 to 900,000 distinct CDR3 sequences, about 55% seen once. Sequencing was done on a sample of blood. The receptor set was obtained from a man older than 75 in good health.

The V gene is TRBV4-1, the J gene TRBJ1-5; D gene ambiguous. CDR3 length: 15 residues. Germline V lookup: CDR1 MGHRA, CDR2 YSYEKL. Trimming cost V 2 bases and J 3 bases, with 11 bases left between them. CDR3 in amino acids: CASSQLIRDNQPQHF. CDR3 in DNA: TGCGCCAGCAGCCAATTGATCCGGGACAATCAGCCCCAGCATTTT.

The chain combines TRBV24-1 with TRBJ2-1; 9 bases align to TRBD1. The CDR3 covers 15 residues. Trimming removed 3 bases from V and 2 bases from J; junction bases left unmatched: 1. CDR1 KGHDR and CDR2 SFDVKD come from the germline V gene. DNA for the CDR3: TGTGCCACCAGTGATGGGACAGGGCCCTACAATGAGCAGTTCTTC. Its protein product is CATSDGTGPYNEQFF.

The V call is TRBV12-3 or TRBV12-4, the J call TRBJ2-1; TRBD1 agrees at 8 bases. This CDR3 comprises 19 residues. The junction had 15 bases not matched to a gene; V was cut back by 5 bases and J by 0 bases. CDR3 amino acids: CASSIPSLDRAISYNEQFF. The DNA for the CDR3 is TGTGCCAGCAGTATTCCCTCCTTGGACAGGGCGATCTCCTACAATGAGCAGTTCTTC.

J is TRBJ2-7 and V is TRBV12-3 or TRBV12-4; the D is unclear. The better agreement between TRBJ2-5 and the DNA end casts doubt on the J call. The length of the CDR3 is 12 residues. The CDR3 is CASTRLGETQYF. The CDR3 DNA sequence: TGTGCCAGCACCCGACTCGGAGAGACCCAGTACTTC.

Turning to this clonotype: One end of the junction varies from germline; a read error may be responsible. The chain uses TRBV10-3 and TRBJ2-1; no firm D call. The length of the CDR3 is 11 residues. Germline values: CDR1 ENHRY, CDR2 SYGVKD. This CDR3 reads CVISLTNEQFF. The CDR3 DNA reads as TGTGTCATCAGCCTGACGAATGAGCAGTTCTTC.

This chain joins TRBV5-1 and TRBJ1-2; 7 bases are a match to TRBD1. The CDR3 has 15 residues. CDR1 and CDR2 (germline): SGHRS, YFSETQ. V lost 0 bases and J lost 3; bases outside the gene matches: 5. For the CDR3, the DNA is TGCGCCAGCAGCTTGGAGCCAGGGGGGGACTATGGCTACACCTTC. Translation: CASSLEPGGDYGYTF. The entire variable domain, with the rest obtained from reference TRBV5-1 and TRBJ1-2, is as follows: KAGVTQTPRYLIKTRGQQVTLSCSPISGHRSVSWYQQTPGQGLQFLFEYFSETQRNKGNFPGRFSGRQFSNSRSEMNVSTLELGDSALYLCASSLEPGGDYGYTFGSGTRLTVV.

The count of this clonotype is one. V usage is TRBV12-3 or TRBV12-4 and J usage is TRBJ2-5; D not resolved. This CDR3 has 13 amino acids. V was shortened by 8 bases and J by 3 bases, with 13 bases between the two germline ends. The CDR3 bases are TGTGCCAGCGGGGAATGGGCGAAAGAGACCCAGTACTTC. Translating gives CASGEWAKETQYF.

This clonotype turned up a few times. V is TRBV10-3 and J is TRBJ2-7; D is possibly TRBD1 (5 bases). In germline, CDR1 is ENHRY, CDR2 SYGVKD. This CDR3 contains 13 residues. V dropped 9 bases and J dropped 0 bases, with 12 bases sitting between them. Here the CDR3 reads CAIKSGNSYEQYF. Here the CDR3 DNA reads TGTGCCATTAAATCAGGGAACTCCTACGAGCAGTACTTC.

This chain uses TRBV18 with TRBJ2-1, with D unclear. The CDR3 runs 15 residues. Trimming took off 3 bases at V and 0 bases at J, with 9 bases between the two ends. The germline V gene has CDR1 KGHSH and CDR2 LQKENI. The DNA for the CDR3 is TGTGCCAGCTCACCCCGATCCAGCTCCTACAATGAGCAGTTCTTC. Its protein is CASSPRSSSYNEQFF.

The V call is TRBV12-3 or TRBV12-4, the J call TRBJ2-1; 9 positions agree with TRBD1. The CDR3 runs to 14 residues. The V and J ends lost 3 bases and 7 bases, in that order; junction bases with no gene match: 4. The CDR3 sequence: CASSLTGGLNEQFF. As DNA, the CDR3 is TGTGCCAGCAGTTTGACAGGGGGTTTAAATGAGCAGTTCTTC.

V gene TRBV9 combines with J gene TRBJ2-3; 9 bases are shared with TRBD2. This CDR3 contains 14 residues. V lost 4 bases, J lost 14 bases, and 14 bases stayed unmatched. CDR1 is SGDLS and CDR2 is YYNGEE in the germline V gene. The CDR3 sequence: CASSPRTSVRYAYF. Written as DNA, the CDR3 is TGTGCCAGCAGCCCGCGGACTAGCGTTAGATACGCGTATTTT.

This clonotype was counted a few times. J is TRBJ2-5 and V is TRBV5-1, with TRBD2 matching over 12 bases. The CDR3 loop spans 16 amino acids. J was trimmed by 3 bases and V by 0 bases; bases with no gene match: 3. The V gene's germline CDR1 is SGHRS and CDR2 YFSETQ. CDR3 residues: CASSLVSSGREETQYF. The CDR3 region has the DNA TGCGCCAGCAGCTTGGTATCTAGCGGGAGGGAAGAGACCCAGTACTTC.

The chain joins TRBV29-1 to TRBJ2-1, with 9 bases matching TRBD1. With 4 bases clipped from V and 6 bases from J, the junction kept 1 base outside the gene matches. The germline CDR1 and CDR2 sequences are SQVTM and ANQGSEA. This CDR3 comprises 12 residues. CDR3 nucleotide sequence: TGCAGCGTTGTGACAGGGGGCAATGAGCAGTTCTTC. It codes for CSVVTGGNEQFF.

In this sample, this clonotype turned up a few times. The chain joins TRBV11-2 to TRBJ2-1; D might be TRBD1 (6 bases). This CDR3 is 17 amino acids long. CDR1 and CDR2 (germline): SGHAT, FQNNGV. V was pared by 0 bases and J by 0 bases, with 12 bases between. Here the CDR3 reads CASSLDQGKSSYNEQFF. The CDR3, as DNA: TGTGCCAGCAGCTTAGATCAGGGGAAATCCTCCTACAATGAGCAGTTCTTC.

The V gene is TRBV25-1, the J gene TRBJ1-1; TRBD1 is a possible D gene (5 bases). CDR1 MGHDK and CDR2 SYGVNS come from the germline V gene. The germline V and J ends were trimmed by 5 bases and 5 bases, with 12 bases remaining between them. This CDR3 contains 13 residues. CDR3 amino acids: CASSKRGGTEAFF. As DNA, the CDR3 is TGTGCCAGCAGTAAACGTGGGGGGACTGAAGCTTTCTTT. Full variable domain (rest looked up from reference TRBV25-1 and TRBJ1-1): EADIYQTPRYLVIGTGKKITLECSQTMGHDKMYWYQQDPGMELHLIHYSYGVNSTEKGDLSSESTVSRIRTEHFPLTLESARPSHTSQYLCASSKRGGTEAFFGQGTRLTVV.

This clonotype was counted a few times. The V call is TRBV28, the J call TRBJ2-5; 7 bases line up with TRBD2. V dropped 6 bases and J dropped 5; count of bases not matched to a gene: 15. This CDR3 contains 16 residues. Per germline, CDR1 MDHEN and CDR2 SYDVKM. The CDR3 spells CASSPLATGEWETQYF. The DNA for the CDR3 is TGTGCCAGCAGCCCACTAGCGACCGGAGAATGGGAGACCCAGTACTTC.

The rearrangement joins TRBV12-3 or TRBV12-4 to TRBJ2-7, with D maybe TRBD2 (5 bases). The DNA end is a closer match to TRBJ2-4, so the J assignment may be wrong. The CDR3 has 15 residues. Here the CDR3 DNA reads TGTGCCAGCAGTTCGGAGTCCGACGGGGAAAACATTCAGTACTTC. Its translation: CASSSESDGENIQYF.

At least ten counts were recorded for this clonotype. J is TRBJ1-2 and V is TRBV12-3 or TRBV12-4; 8 nucleotides align to TRBD1. This CDR3 comprises 14 residues. J was trimmed by 4 bases and V by 3 bases; bases with no gene match: 4. CDR3: CASSFAGGAYGYTF. CDR3 DNA: TGTGCCAGCAGTTTCGCAGGGGGCGCCTATGGCTACACCTTC.

A word on this clonotype: One junction end disagrees with the germline gene, perhaps due to a read error. The chain has TRBV6-5 and TRBJ1-2, with 10 bases fitting TRBD1. The CDR3 contains 14 residues. The germline V gene has CDR1 MNHEY and CDR2 SVGAGI. The CDR3 is CASSSNDRGHGCTF. The CDR3 DNA sequence: TGTGCCAGCAGTAGCAATGACAGGGGGCATGGCTGCACCTTC.